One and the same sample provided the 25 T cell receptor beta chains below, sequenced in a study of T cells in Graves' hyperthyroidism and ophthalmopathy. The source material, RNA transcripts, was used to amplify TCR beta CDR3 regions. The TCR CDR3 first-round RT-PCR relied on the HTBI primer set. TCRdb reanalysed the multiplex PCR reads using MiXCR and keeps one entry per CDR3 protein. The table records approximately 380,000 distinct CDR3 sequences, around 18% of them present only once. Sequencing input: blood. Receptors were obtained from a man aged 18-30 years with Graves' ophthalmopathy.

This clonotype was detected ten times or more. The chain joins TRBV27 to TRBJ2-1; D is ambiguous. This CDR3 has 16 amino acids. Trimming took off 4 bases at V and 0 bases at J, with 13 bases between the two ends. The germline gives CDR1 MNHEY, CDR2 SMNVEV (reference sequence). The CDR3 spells CASSSPTESSYNEQFF. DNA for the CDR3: TGTGCCAGCAGTTCCCCGACGGAAAGCTCCTACAATGAGCAGTTCTTC.

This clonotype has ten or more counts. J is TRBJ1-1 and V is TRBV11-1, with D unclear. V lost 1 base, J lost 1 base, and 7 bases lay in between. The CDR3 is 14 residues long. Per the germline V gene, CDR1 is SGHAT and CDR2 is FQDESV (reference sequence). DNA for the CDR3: TGTGCCAGCAGCTTAGACACCCAGAACACTGAAGCTTTCTTT. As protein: CASSLDTQNTEAFF.

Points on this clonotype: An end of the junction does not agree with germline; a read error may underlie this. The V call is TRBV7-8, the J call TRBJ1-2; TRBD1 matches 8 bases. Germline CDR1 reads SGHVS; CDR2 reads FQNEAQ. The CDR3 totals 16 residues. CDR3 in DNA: TGTGTCAGCAGCTTAACCCGGGACAGGTTAAACTATGGCTACACCTTC. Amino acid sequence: CVSSLTRDRLNYGYTF.

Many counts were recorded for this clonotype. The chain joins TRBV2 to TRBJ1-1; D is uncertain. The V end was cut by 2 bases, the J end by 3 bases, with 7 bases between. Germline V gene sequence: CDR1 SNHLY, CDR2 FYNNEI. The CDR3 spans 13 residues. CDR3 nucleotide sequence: TGTGCCAGCAGTGAAACGACCTACACTGAAGCTTTCTTT. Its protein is CASSETTYTEAFF.

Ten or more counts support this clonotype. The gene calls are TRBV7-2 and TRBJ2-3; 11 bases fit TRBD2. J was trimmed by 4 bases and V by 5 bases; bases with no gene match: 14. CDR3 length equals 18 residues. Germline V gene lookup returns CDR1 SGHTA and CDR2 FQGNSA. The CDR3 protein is CASSPEGLAGGPSDTQYF. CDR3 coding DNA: TGTGCCAGCAGCCCGGAGGGGTTAGCGGGGGGGCCCTCAGATACGCAGTATTTT.

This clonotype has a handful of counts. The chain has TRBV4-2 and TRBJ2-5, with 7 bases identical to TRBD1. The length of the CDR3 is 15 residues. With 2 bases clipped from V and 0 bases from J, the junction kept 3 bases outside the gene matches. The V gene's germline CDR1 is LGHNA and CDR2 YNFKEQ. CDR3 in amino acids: CASSQQGGYQETQYF. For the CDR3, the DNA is TGTGCCAGCAGCCAACAAGGGGGCTACCAAGAGACCCAGTACTTC.

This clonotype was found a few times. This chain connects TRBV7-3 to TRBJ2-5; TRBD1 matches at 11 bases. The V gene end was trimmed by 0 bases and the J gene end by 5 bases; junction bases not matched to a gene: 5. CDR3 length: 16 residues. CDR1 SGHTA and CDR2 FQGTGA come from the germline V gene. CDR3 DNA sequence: TGTGCCAGCAGCTTAACCTCGGGACAGGGGGGGGAGACCCAGTACTTC. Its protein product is CASSLTSGQGGETQYF.

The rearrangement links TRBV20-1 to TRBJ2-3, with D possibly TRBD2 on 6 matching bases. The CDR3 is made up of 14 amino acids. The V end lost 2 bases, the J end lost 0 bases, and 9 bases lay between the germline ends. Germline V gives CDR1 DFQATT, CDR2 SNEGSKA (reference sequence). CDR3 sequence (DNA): TGCAGTGCTAGAATAGCGGCCAGCACAGATACGCAGTATTTT. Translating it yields CSARIAASTDTQYF.

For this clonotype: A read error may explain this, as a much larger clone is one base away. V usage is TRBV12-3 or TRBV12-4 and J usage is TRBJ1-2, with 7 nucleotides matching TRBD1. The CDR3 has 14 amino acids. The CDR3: CTSSLTHRGYGYTF. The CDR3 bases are TGTACCAGCAGTTTAACCCACAGGGGCTATGGCTACACCTTC.

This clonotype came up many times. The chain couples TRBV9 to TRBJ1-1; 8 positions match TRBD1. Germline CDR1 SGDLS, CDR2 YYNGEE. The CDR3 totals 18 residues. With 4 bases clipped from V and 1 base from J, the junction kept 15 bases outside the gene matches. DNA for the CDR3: TGTGCCAGCAGCTCCGACGGGGCAGGGGGCTCCAGGAACACTGAAGCTTTCTTT. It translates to CASSSDGAGGSRNTEAFF.

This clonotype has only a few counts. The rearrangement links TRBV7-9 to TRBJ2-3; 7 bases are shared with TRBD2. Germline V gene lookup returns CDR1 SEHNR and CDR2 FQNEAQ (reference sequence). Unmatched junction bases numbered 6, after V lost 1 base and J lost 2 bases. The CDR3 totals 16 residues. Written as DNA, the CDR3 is TGTGCCAGCAGCTTAGTCCCGGGACTAAACACAGATACGCAGTATTTT. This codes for CASSLVPGLNTDTQYF.

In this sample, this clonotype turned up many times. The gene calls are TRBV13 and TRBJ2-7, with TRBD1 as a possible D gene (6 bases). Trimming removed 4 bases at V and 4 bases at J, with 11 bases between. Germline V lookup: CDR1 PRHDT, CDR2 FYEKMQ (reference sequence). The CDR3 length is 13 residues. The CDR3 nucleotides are TGTGCCAGCAGCTCCAGGGGAAGGTACGAGCAGTACTTC. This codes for CASSSRGRYEQYF.

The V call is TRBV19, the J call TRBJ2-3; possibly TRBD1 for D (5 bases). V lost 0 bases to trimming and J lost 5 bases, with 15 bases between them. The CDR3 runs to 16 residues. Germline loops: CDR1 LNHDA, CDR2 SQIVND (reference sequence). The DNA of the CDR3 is TGTGCCAGTAGTATAGAGGGGCCAACGCAGATAGATACGCAGTATTTT. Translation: CASSIEGPTQIDTQYF.

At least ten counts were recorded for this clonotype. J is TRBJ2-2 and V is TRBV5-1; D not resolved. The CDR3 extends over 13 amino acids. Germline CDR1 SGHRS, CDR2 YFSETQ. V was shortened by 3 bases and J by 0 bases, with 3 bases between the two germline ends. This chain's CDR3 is CASSSTNTGELFF. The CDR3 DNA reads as TGCGCCAGCAGCTCCACGAACACCGGGGAGCTGTTTTTT.

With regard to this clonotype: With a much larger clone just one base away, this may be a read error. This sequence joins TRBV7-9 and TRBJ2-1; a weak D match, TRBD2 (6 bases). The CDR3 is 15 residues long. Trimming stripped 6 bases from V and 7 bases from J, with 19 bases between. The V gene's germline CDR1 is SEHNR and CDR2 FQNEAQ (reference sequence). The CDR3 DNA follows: TGTGCCAGCAGTGCCGGGATAGGGCGGGGAAATGAGCAGTTCTTC. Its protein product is CASSAGIGRGNEQFF.

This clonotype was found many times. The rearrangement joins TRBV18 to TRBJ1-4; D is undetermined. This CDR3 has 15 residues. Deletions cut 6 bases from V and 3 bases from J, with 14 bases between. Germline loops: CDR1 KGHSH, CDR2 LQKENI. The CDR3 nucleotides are TGTGCCAGCTCCCCTGGTGGGGTCCCTAATGAAAAACTGTTTTTT. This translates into CASSPGGVPNEKLFF.

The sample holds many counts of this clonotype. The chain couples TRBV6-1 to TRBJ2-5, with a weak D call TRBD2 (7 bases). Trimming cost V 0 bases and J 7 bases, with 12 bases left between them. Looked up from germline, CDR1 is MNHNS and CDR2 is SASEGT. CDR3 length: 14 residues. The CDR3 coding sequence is TGTGCCAGCAGTGAAGCGCAGGGGAGGGGGACCCAGTACTTC. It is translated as CASSEAQGRGTQYF.

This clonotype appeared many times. The CDR3 here is CASSPVRGGTQYF. DNA for the CDR3: TGTGCCAGCAGTCCTGTCCGGGGGGGGACCCAGTACTTC. The chain couples TRBV6-1 to TRBJ2-5; TRBD2 matches 8 bases. There are 13 residues in the CDR3. The junction had 6 bases not matched to a gene; V was cut back by 5 bases and J by 7 bases. Per germline, CDR1 MNHNS and CDR2 SASEGT.

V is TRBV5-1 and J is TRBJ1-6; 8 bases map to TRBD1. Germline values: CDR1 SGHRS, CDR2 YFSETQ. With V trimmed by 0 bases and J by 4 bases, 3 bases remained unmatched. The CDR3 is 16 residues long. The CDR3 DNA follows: TGCGCCAGCAGCTTGGCCGGGGACAGGTATAATTCACCCCTCCACTTT. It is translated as CASSLAGDRYNSPLHF.

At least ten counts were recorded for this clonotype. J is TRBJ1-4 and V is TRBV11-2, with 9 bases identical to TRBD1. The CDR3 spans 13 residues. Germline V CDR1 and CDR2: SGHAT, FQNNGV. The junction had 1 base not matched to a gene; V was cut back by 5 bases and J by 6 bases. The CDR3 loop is CASSRTGDEKLFF. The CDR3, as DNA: TGTGCCAGCAGCCGGACAGGGGATGAAAAACTGTTTTTT.

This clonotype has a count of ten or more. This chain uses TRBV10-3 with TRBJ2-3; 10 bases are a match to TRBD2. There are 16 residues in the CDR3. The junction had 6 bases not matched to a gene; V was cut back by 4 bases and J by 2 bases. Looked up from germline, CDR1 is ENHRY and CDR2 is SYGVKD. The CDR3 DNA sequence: TGTGCCATCAGTGGGGACCTAGCGGGGGTCACAGATACGCAGTATTTT. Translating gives CAISGDLAGVTDTQYF.

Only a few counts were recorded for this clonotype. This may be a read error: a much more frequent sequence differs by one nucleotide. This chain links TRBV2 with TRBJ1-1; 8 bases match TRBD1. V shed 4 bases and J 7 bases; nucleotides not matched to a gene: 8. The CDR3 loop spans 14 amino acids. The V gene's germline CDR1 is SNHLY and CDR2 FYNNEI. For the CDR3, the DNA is TGTGCCAGCAGTGGCCGGGGCAGGGGGCTTGAAGCTTTCTTT. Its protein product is CASSGRGRGLEAFF.

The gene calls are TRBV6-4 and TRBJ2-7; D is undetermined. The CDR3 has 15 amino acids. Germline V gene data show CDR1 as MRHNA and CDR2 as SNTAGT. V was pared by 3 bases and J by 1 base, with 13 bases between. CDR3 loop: CASSEALWASYEQYF. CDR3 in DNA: TGTGCCAGCAGTGAAGCGCTCTGGGCATCCTACGAGCAGTACTTC.

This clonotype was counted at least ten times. The CDR3 protein is CASSPRMAQYF. The CDR3 DNA follows: TGTGCCAGCAGCCCTCGTATGGCGCAGTATTTT. The gene calls are TRBV11-2 and TRBJ2-3; D is uncertain. Between the trimmed V and J ends, which lost 5 bases and 10 bases, there was a span of 10 bases. Germline CDR1 SGHAT, CDR2 FQNNGV. CDR3 length: 11 amino acids.

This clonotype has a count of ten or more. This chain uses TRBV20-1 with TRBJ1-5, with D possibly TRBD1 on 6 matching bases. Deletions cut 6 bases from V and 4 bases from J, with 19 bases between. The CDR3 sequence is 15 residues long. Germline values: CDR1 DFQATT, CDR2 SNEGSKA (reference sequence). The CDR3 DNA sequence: TGCAGTGCCCGGGATAACGGACAGAATAATCAGCCCCAGCATTTT. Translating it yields CSARDNGQNNQPQHF.